This TCR beta chain was documented in a study of CD8 T cells in ankylosing spondylitis. Germline values: CDR1 MDHEN, CDR2 SYDVKM. The junction had 5 bases not matched to a gene; V was cut back by 1 base and J by 4 bases. This CDR3 has 16 amino acids. This clonotype showed up just once. Its antigen is currently unknown. Researchers built TCR beta libraries using quantitative 5'-RACE with molecular barcodes. TCRdb used MiXCR to reprocess the 5' RACE reads, holding one entry per CDR3 protein. The repertoire holds about 160,000 distinct CDR3 sequences, with 15% to 20% as singletons. Whole-study results and caveats: Significant enrichment of disease-linked clones was reportedly seen in matched ankylosing spondylitis synovial fluid. Some of the motif variants had earlier been found in reactive arthritis patients' fluid and blood.

Sequenced: blood, either unsorted or a sorted T cell fraction (not recorded which). The origin of this receptor is a male donor with ankylosing spondylitis or in good health (not recorded which). The chain is built from TRBV28 and TRBJ2-3, with 10 bases lining up with TRBD2. The CDR3 region has the DNA TGTGCCAGCAGTTTATCGCTAGCGGGAGTTTCAGATACGCAGTATTTT. Translated: CASSLSLAGVSDTQYF.